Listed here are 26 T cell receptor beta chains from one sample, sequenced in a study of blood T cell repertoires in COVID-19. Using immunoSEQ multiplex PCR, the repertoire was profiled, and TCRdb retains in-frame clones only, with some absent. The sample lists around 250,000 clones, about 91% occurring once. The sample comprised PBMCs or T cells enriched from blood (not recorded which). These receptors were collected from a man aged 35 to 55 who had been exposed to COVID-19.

CDR3 region: CASSFSGTNFLNEQFF. The CDR3 DNA follows: TGTGCCAGCAGCTTCTCCGGGACTAACTTCCTCAATGAGCAGTTCTTC. The J gene is TRBJ2-1, the V gene TRBV6-2 or TRBV6-3; the match to TRBD2 covers 7 bases. V gave up 6 bases and J gave up 6 bases; unmatched junction bases: 14. The CDR3 extends over 16 amino acids. Germline V gene data show CDR1 as MNHEY and CDR2 as SVGEGT.

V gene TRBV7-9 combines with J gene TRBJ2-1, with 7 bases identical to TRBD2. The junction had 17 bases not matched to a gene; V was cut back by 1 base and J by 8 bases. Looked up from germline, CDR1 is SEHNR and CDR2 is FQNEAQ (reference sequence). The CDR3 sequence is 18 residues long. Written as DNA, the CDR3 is TGTGCCAGCAGCTTAGGAGTTGTTCGCGGGAGAGGGCCCTATGAGCAGTTCTTC. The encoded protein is CASSLGVVRGRGPYEQFF.

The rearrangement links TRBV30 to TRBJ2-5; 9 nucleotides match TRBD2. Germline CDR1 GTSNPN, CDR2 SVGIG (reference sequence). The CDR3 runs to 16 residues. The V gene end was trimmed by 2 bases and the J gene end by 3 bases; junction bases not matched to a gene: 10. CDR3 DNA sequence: TGTGCCTGGAGTTTTGGGATAGCGGGGGAAAAAGAGACCCAGTACTTC. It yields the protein CAWSFGIAGEKETQYF.

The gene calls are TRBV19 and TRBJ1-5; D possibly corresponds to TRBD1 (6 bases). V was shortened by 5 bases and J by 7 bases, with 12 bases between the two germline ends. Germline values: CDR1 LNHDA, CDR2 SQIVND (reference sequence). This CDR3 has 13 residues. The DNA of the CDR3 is TGTGCCAGTAGTTTAGCAGGGGTGCAGCCCCAGCATTTT. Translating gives CASSLAGVQPQHF.

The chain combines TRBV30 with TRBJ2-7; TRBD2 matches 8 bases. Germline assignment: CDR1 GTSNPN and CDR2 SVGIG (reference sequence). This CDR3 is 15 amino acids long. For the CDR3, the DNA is TGTGCTTATGAGCACCCCGGGACTAGCTCCTACGAGCAGTACTTC. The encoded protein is CAYEHPGTSSYEQYF.

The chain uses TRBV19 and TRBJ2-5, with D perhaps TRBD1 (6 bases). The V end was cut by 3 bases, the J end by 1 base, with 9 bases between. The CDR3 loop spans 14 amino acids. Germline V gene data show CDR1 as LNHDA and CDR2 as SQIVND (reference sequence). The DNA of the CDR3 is TGTGCCAGTAGTATGAGGACAGTCCAAGAGACCCAGTACTTC. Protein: CASSMRTVQETQYF.

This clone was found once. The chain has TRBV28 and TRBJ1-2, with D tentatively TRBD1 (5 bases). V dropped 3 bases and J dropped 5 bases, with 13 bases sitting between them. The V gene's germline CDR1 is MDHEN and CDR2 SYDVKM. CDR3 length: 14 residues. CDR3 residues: CASSLPGLLYGYTF. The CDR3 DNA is TGTGCCAGCAGTTTGCCAGGGTTATTATATGGCTACACCTTC.

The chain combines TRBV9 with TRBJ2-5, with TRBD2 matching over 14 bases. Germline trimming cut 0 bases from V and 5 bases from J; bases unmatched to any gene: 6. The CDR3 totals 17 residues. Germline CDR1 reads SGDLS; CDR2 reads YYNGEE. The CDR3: CASSVDGTSGSWETQYF. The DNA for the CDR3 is TGTGCCAGCAGCGTAGATGGGACTAGCGGGAGTTGGGAGACCCAGTACTTC.

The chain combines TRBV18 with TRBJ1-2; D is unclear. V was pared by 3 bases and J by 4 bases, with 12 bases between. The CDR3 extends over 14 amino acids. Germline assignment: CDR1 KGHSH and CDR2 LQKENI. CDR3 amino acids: CASSPLAETYGYTF. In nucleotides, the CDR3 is TGTGCCAGCTCACCGTTAGCAGAGACCTATGGCTACACCTTC.

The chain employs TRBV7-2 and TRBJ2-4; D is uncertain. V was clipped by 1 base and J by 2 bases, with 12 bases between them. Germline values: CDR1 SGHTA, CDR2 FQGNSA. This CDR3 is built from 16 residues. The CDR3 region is CASSLDVTASKNIQYF. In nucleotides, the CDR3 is TGTGCCAGCAGCTTAGACGTCACCGCGTCCAAAAACATTCAGTACTTC.

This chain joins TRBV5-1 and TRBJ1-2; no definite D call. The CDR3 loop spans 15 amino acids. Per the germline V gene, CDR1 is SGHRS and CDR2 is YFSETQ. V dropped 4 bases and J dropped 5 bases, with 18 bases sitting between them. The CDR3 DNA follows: TGCGCCAGCAGCCAGCTACTGGGTGACAATTATGGCTACACCTTC. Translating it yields CASSQLLGDNYGYTF. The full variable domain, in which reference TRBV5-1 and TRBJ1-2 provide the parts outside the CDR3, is KAGVTQTPRYLIKTRGQQVTLSCSPISGHRSVSWYQQTPGQGLQFLFEYFSETQRNKGNFPGRFSGRQFSNSRSEMNVSTLELGDSALYLCASSQLLGDNYGYTFGSGTRLTVV.

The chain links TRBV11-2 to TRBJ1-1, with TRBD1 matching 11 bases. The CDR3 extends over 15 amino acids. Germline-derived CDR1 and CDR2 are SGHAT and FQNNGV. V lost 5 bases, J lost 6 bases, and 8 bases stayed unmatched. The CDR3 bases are TGTGCCAGCAGCCCTGGACAGGGGGCTCAGGCTGAAGCTTTCTTT. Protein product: CASSPGQGAQAEAFF.

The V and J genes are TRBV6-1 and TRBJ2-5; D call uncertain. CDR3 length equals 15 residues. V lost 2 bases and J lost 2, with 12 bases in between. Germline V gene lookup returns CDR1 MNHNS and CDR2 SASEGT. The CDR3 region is CASSEWPGQQETQYF. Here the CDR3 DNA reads TGTGCCAGCAGTGAATGGCCAGGTCAACAAGAGACCCAGTACTTC.

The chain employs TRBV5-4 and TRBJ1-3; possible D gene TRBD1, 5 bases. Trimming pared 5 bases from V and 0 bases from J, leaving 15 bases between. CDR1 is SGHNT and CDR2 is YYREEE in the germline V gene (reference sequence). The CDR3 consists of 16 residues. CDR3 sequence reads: CASSTEVGGSGNTIYF. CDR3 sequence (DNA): TGTGCCAGCAGTACCGAAGTCGGGGGCTCTGGAAACACCATATATTTT.

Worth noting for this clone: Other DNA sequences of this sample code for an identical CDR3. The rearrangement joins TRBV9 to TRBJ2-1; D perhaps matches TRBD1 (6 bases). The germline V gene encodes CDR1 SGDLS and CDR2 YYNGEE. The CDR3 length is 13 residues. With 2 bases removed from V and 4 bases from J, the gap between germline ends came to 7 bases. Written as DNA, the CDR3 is TGTGCCAGCAGCGTGGACAGTTACAATGAGCAGTTCTTC. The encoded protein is CASSVDSYNEQFF.

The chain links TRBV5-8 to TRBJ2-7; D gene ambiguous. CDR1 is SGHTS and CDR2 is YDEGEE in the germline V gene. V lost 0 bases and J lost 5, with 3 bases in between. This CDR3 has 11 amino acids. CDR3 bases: TGTGCCAGCAGCTTGGCCGACGAGCAGTACTTC. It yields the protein CASSLADEQYF.

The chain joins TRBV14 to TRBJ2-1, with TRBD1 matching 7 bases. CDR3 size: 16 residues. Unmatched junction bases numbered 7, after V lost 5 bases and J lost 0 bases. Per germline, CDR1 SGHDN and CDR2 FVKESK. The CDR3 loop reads CASSEPGGHSYNEQFF. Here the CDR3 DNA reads TGTGCCAGCAGCGAACCAGGGGGTCACTCCTACAATGAGCAGTTCTTC.

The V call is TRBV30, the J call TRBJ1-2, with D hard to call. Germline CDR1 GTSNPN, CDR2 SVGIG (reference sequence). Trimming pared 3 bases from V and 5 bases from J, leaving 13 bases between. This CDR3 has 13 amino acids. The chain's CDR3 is CAWRPNIIYGYTF. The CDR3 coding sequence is TGTGCCTGGAGGCCCAACATAATTTATGGCTACACCTTC. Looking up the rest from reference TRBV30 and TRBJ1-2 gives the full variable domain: SQTIHQWPATLVQPVGSPLSLECTVEGTSNPNLYWYRQAAGRGLQLLFYSVGIGQISSEVPQNLSASRPQDRQFILSSKKLLLSDSGFYLCAWRPNIIYGYTFGSGTRLTVV.

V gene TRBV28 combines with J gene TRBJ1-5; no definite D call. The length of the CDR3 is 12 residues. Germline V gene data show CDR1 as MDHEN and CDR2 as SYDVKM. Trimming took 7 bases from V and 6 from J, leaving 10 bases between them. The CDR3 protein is CASTWEGQPQHF. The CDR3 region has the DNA TGTGCCAGCACCTGGGAGGGTCAGCCCCAGCATTTT.

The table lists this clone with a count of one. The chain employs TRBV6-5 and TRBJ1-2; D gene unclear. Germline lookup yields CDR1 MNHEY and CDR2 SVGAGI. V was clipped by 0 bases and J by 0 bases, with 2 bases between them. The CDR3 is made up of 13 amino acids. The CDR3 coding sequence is TGTGCCAGCAGTTACTCCACTAACTATGGCTACACCTTC. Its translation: CASSYSTNYGYTF.

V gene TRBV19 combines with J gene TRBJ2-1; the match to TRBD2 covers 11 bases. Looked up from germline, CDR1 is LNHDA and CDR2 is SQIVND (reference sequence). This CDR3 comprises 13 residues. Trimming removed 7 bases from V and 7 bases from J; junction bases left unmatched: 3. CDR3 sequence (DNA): TGTGCCAGTAACTTAGCGGGAGGGAATGAGCAGTTCTTC. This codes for CASNLAGGNEQFF.

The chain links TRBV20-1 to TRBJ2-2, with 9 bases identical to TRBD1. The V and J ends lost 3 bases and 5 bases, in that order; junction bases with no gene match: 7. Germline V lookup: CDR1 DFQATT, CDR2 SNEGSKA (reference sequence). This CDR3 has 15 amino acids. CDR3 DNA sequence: TGCAGTGCTAGTTCCGGGACAGGGCTGACCGGGGAGCTGTTTTTT. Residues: CSASSGTGLTGELFF.

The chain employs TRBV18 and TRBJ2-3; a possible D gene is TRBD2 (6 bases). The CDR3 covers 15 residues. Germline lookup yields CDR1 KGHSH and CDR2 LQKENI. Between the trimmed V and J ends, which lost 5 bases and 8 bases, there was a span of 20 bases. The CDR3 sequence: CASSAGGPGEVTQYF. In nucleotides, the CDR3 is TGTGCCAGCTCAGCTGGAGGCCCGGGAGAGGTTACGCAGTATTTT.

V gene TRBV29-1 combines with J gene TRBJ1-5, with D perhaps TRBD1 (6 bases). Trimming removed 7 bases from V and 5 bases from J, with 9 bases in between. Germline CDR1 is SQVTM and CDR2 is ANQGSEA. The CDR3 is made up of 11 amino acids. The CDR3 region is CSADRHQPQHF. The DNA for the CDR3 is TGCAGCGCTGACAGGCATCAGCCCCAGCATTTT.

CDR3 in DNA: TGTGCCAGCTCACTACAGGGGGCGCCTGGAAACACCATATATTTT. Amino acids: CASSLQGAPGNTIYF. The chain is built from TRBV18 and TRBJ1-3, with 9 bases identical to TRBD1. CDR1 and CDR2 (germline): KGHSH, LQKENI. This CDR3 has 15 residues. Unmatched junction bases numbered 3, after V lost 4 bases and J lost 2 bases.

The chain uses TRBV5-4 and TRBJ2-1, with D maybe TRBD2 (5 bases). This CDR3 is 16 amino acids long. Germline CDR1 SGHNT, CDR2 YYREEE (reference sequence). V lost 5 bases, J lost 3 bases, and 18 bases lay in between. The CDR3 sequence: CASRDSEGSGYNEQFF. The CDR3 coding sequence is TGTGCCAGCAGAGATAGCGAGGGATCGGGCTACAATGAGCAGTTCTTC.